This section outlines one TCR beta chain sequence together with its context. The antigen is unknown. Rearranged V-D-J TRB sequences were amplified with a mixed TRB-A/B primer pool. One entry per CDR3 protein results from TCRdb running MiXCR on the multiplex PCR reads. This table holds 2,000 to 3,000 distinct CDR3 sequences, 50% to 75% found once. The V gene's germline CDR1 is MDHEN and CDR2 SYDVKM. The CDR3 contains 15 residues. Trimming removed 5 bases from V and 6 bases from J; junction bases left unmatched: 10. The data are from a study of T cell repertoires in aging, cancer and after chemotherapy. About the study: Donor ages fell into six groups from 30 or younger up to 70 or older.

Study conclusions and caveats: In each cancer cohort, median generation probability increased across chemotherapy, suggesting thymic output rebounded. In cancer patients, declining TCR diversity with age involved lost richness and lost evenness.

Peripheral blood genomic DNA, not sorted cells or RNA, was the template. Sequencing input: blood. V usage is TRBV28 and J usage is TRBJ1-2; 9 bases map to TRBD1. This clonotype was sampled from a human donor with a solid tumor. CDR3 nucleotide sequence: TGTGCCAGCAGTCGCGCCCACACAGGGGGCAATGGCTACACCTTC. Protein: CASSRAHTGGNGYTF.